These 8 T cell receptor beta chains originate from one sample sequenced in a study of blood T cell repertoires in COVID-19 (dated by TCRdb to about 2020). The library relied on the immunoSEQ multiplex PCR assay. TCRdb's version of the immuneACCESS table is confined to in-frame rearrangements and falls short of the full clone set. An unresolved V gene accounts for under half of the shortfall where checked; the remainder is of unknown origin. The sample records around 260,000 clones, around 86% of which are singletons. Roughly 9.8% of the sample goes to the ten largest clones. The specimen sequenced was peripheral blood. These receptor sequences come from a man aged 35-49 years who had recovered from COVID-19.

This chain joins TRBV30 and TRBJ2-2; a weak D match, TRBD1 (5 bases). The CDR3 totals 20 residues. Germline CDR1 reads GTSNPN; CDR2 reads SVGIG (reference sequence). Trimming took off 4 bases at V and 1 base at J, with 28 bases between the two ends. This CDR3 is CAWTQRRRGILVGNTGELFF. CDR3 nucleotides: TGTGCCTGGACCCAACGGCGTAGGGGCATTTTGGTCGGGAACACCGGGGAGCTGTTTTTT.

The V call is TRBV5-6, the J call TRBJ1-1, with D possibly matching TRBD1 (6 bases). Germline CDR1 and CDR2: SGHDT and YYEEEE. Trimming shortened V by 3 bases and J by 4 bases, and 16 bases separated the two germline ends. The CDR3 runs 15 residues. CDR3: CASSSGTSLGTEAFF. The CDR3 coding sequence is TGTGCCAGCAGCTCCGGGACATCCCTCGGCACTGAAGCTTTCTTT. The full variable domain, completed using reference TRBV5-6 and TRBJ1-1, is DAGVTQSPTHLIKTRGQQVTLRCSPKSGHDTVSWYQQALGQGPQFIFQYYEEEERQRGNFPDRFSGHQFPNYSSELNVNALLLGDSALYLCASSSGTSLGTEAFFGQGTRLTVV.

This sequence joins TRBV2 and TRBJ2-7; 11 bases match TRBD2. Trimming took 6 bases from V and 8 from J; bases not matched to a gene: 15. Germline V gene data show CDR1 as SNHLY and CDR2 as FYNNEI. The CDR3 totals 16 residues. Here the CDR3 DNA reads TGTGCCAGCAGCCTCCAGACTAGCGGGGAGTACGTCAAGCAGTACTTC. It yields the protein CASSLQTSGEYVKQYF.

CDR3 amino acids: CASRLRGSGGAWSTDTQYF. The CDR3 coding sequence is TGTGCCAGCAGGCTCAGGGGAAGCGGGGGGGCCTGGAGCACAGATACGCAGTATTTT. The chain joins TRBV2 to TRBJ2-3; 10 nucleotides agree with TRBD2. With V trimmed by 6 bases and J by 0 bases, 15 bases remained unmatched. CDR3 length equals 19 residues. The germline CDR1 and CDR2 sequences are SNHLY and FYNNEI.

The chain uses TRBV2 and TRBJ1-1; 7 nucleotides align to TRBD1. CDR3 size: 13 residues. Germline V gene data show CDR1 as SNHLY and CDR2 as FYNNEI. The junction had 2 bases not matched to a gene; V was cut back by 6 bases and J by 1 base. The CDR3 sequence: CASRWTGNTEAFF. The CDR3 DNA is TGTGCCAGCAGATGGACAGGGAACACTGAAGCTTTCTTT. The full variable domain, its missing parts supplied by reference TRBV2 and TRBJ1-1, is EPEVTQTPSHQVTQMGQEVILRCVPISNHLYFYWYRQILGQKVEFLVSFYNNEISEKSEIFDDQFSVERPDGSNFTLKIRSTKLEDSAMYFCASRWTGNTEAFFGQGTRLTVV.

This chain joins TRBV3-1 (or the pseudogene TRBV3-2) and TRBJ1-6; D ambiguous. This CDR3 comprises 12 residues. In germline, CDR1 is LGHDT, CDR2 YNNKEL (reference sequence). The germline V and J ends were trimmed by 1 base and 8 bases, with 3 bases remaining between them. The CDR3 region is CASSQGDSPLHF. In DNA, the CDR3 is TGTGCCAGCAGCCAAGGAGATTCACCCCTCCACTTT.

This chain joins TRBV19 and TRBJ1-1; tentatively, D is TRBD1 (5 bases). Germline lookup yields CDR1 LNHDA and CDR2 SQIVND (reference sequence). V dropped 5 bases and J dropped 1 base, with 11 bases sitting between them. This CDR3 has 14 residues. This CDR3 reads CASSETRGNTEAFF. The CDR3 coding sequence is TGTGCCAGTAGTGAAACAAGGGGGAACACTGAAGCTTTCTTT.

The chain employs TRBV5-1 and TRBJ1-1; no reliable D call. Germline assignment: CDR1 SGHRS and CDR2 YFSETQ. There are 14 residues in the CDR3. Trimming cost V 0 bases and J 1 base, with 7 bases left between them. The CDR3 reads CASSLDTGNTEAFF. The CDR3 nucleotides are TGCGCCAGCAGCTTGGATACGGGGAACACTGAAGCTTTCTTT.